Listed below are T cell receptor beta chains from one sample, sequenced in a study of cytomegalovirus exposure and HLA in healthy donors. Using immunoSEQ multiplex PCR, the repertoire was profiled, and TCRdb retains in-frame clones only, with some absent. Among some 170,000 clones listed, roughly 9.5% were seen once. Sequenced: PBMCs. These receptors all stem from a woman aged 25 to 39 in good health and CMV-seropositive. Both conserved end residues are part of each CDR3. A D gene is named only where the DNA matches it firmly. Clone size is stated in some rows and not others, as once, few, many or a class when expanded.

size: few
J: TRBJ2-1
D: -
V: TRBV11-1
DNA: TGTGCCAGCAGCTTAGCGGCGGAGTGGGATGAGCAGTTCTTC
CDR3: CASSLAAEWDEQFF

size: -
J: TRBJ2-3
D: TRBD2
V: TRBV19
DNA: TGTGCCAGTAGTACAGCGGGAGGCACAGATACGCAGTATTTT
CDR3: CASSTAGGTDTQYF

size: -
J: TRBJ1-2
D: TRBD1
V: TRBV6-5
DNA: TGTGCCAGCAGTTTCGGACAGGGGGCAAGTAATGGCTACACCTTC
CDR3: CASSFGQGASNGYTF

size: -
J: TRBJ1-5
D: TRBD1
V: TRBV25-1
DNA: TGTGCCAGCAGAGGACAGGGGATCAATCAGCCCCAGCATTTT
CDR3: CASRGQGINQPQHF

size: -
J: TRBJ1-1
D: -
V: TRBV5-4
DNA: TGTGCCAGCAGCAGCGGGGTGAGAGGAGGTCACGACGGTGAAGCTTTCTTT
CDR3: CASSSGVRGGHDGEAFF

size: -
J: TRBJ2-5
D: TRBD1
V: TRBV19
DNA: TGTGCCAGTAGCCTGACAGGGGGCTTCCAAGAGACCCAGTACTTC
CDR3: CASSLTGGFQETQYF

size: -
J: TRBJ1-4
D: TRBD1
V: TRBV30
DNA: TGTGCCTGGGTCCACAGGGGTAATGAAAAACTGTTTTTT
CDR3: CAWVHRGNEKLFF

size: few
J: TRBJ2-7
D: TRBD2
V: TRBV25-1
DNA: TGTGCCAGCAGTGACAGCGGGAGTTTCGGCGAGCAGTACTTC
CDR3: CASSDSGSFGEQYF

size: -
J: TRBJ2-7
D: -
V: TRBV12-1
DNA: TGTGCCAGCAGCCCAAGGAGGTCCTACGAGCAGTACTTC
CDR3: CASSPRRSYEQYF

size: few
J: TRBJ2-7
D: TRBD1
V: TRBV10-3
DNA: TGTGCCATCAGTGAGTCCGGGACAGGGACCTCCTACGAGCAGTACTTC
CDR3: CAISESGTGTSYEQYF

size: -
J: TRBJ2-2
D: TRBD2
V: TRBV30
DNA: TGTGCCTGCGAGGGCGGGAGGGCCGGGGCCGGGGAGCTGTTTTTT
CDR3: CACEGGRAGAGELFF

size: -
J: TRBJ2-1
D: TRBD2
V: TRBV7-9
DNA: TGTGCCAGCAGCTTAGCTATACTAGCGGTTATCAATGAGCAGTTCTTC
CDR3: CASSLAILAVINEQFF

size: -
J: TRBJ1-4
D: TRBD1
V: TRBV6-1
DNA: TGTGCCAGCGCTGACAGGGTTACAACTAATGAAAAACTGTTTTTT
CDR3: CASADRVTTNEKLFF